This TCR beta chain was sequenced for a study of blood T cell repertoires in COVID-19. Overall study: Donors in the United States, Italy and Spain gave samples during acute or convalescent COVID-19.

Seattle patients were enrolled while actively infected and followed longitudinally. Authors' data handling: Using reference gene primer amplification, nucleated cell counts were estimated. Some clones are missing from TCRdb's copy, which holds only in-frame ones; the method was immunoSEQ multiplex PCR. D and trimming were read from the DNA, whereas the V and J calls and clone size are those reported in that table. The profile shows around 400,000 clones, around 87% of them singletons. V lost 3 bases and J lost 8, with 4 bases in between. Germline assignment: CDR1 LGHDT and CDR2 YNNKEL (reference sequence). This CDR3 contains 11 residues.

The sample comprised peripheral blood. V gene TRBV3-1 (or the pseudogene TRBV3-2) combines with J gene TRBJ2-2; D not resolved. This sequence was found in a woman between 55 and 75 years old with COVID-19, enrolled during active disease. This CDR3 reads CASSHRGELFF. CDR3 coding DNA: TGTGCCAGCAGCCATCGGGGGGAGCTGTTTTTT.